Here is one T cell receptor beta chain with its context. Its antigen remains unidentified. Despite likely unrecorded immune exposures, the donors were nominally healthy at the time of sampling. The data originate from a study of cytomegalovirus exposure and HLA in healthy donors. Study outcomes and limitations: What was likely a sequencing artifact was a cluster of highly shared sequence variants. Later, TCR association rates were found to vary by HLA locus, highest for DRB1 and lowest for HLA-C. Analysis was performed later, and it showed HLA-associated TCR beta chains to be more clonally expanded than equally common others.

This CDR3 spans 14 amino acids. Germline assignment: CDR1 MNHNS and CDR2 SASEGT. V shed 5 bases and J shed 2 bases, with 13 bases lying between them. PCR used 60 Vbeta primers and 13 Jbeta primers. Using immunoSEQ multiplex PCR, the repertoire was profiled, and TCRdb retains in-frame clones only, with some absent. This sample carries roughly 190,000 clones, 80% of them seen once, and the ten largest clones take about 1%. The chain employs TRBV6-1 and TRBJ2-7; D ambiguous. Sequencing input: PBMCs. This sequence originates from a woman aged 40 to 49 in good health and CMV-seronegative. This CDR3 reads CASSKENPAYEQYF. CDR3 in DNA: TGTGCCAGCAGTAAAGAGAACCCGGCCTACGAGCAGTACTTC.